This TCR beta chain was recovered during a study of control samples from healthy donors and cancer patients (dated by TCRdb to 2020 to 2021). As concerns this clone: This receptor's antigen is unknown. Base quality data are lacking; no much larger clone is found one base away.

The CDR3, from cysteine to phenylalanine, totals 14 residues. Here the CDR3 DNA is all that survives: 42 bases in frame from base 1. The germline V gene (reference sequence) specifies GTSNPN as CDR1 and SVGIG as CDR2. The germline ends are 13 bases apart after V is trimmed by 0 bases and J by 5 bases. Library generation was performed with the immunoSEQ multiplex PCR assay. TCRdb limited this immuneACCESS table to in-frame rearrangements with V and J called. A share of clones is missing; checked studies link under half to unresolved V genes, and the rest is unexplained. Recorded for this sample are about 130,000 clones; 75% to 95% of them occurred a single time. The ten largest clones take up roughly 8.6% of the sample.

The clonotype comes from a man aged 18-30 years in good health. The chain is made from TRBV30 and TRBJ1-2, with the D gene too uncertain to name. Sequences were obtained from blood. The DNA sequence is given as TGTGCCTGGAGTGTGTTGCAGGCGACGTATGGCTACACCTTC. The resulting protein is CAWSVLQATYGYTF.